These 20 T cell receptor beta chains came from one sample sequenced in a study of T-cell reconstitution after alpha-beta-depleted transplantation in children. Unique molecular identifiers featured in how the TCRbeta library was prepared. A single record per CDR3 protein comes from TCRdb applying MiXCR to the PCR reads. The sample yields over 100,000 distinct CDR3 sequences, 4.5% to 7.5% seen once. The source was PBMCs, mostly from graft donor cells, collected 60 days after TCRalphabeta/CD19-depleted stem cell transplant. The receptors stem from a female patient under 10 years old who had a stem cell transplant for Fanconi anemia, so the T cells may come from the graft donor.

In its sample, this clonotype was seen many times. J is TRBJ2-3 and V is TRBV29-1; no firm D call. The V and J ends lost 3 bases and 0 bases respectively, with 4 bases between them. The CDR3 loop spans 12 amino acids. The germline V gene has CDR1 SQVTM and CDR2 ANQGSEA. The CDR3 DNA follows: TGCAGCGTTGACCAAAGCACAGATACGCAGTATTTT. It specifies CSVDQSTDTQYF.

This clonotype was picked up many times. CDR3 residues: CASSSRTGAVDGYTF. The DNA of the CDR3 is TGTGCCAGCAGCTCCCGGACAGGGGCGGTAGATGGCTACACCTTC. The rearrangement uses TRBV21-1 and TRBJ1-2; the D segment call TRBD1 is taken from the table without a DNA check. TRBV21-1 is classified as a pseudogene. The CDR3 has 15 amino acids.

This clonotype was picked up many times. DNA for the CDR3: TGTGCCAGTAGTATTGGGTGGAGATCCGCGGGATCCAAAAACATTCAGTACTTC. The encoded protein is CASSIGWRSAGSKNIQYF. The rearrangement links TRBV19 to TRBJ2-4; perhaps TRBD2 as D (6 bases). CDR3 length: 18 amino acids. Germline V gene sequence: CDR1 LNHDA, CDR2 SQIVND (reference sequence). The V and J ends lost 3 bases and 2 bases respectively, with 20 bases between them.

A remark on this clonotype: This may be a read error, as it is one base from a much larger clone. The V gene is TRBV9, the J gene TRBJ2-5, with 10 positions matching TRBD2. Germline lookup yields CDR1 SGDLS and CDR2 YYNGEE. CDR3 length: 15 amino acids. CDR3: CASSVGTSGQQTQYF. CDR3 DNA sequence: TGTGCCAGCAGCGTAGGGACTAGCGGCCAACAGACCCAGTACTTC.

This clonotype came up a few times. The chain uses TRBV6-5 and TRBJ2-5; 8 bases fit TRBD2. Germline lookup yields CDR1 MNHEY and CDR2 SVGAGI. With V trimmed by 3 bases and J by 2 bases, 8 bases remained unmatched. CDR3 length: 16 amino acids. CDR3 nucleotide sequence: TGTGCCAGCAGTTATTGGTCGGTAGCGGGGCAAGAGACCCAGTACTTC. This gives the protein CASSYWSVAGQETQYF.

This clonotype was detected ten times or more. The chain recombines TRBV28 with TRBJ1-1; 8 positions match TRBD1. Per germline, CDR1 MDHEN and CDR2 SYDVKM. With 5 bases clipped from V and 4 bases from J, the junction kept 9 bases outside the gene matches. The CDR3 length is 15 residues. CDR3 nucleotide sequence: TGTGCCAGCAGTGCCGGGACAGGCAAATTCACTGAAGCTTTCTTT. Translation gives CASSAGTGKFTEAFF. The full variable domain, in which reference TRBV28 and TRBJ1-1 provide the parts outside the CDR3, is DVKVTQSSRYLVKRTGEKVFLECVQDMDHENMFWYRQDPGLGLRLIYFSYDVKMKEKGDIPEGYSVSREKKERFSLILESASTNQTSMYLCASSAGTGKFTEAFFGQGTRLTVV.

This clonotype has ten or more counts. This sequence joins TRBV2 and TRBJ2-5; D assignment may be TRBD1 or TRBD2 (5 bases each). Between the trimmed V and J ends, which lost 2 bases and 3 bases, there was a span of 10 bases. This CDR3 has 14 residues. Germline CDR1 and CDR2: SNHLY and FYNNEI. This CDR3 is CASSETRGEETQYF. The CDR3 region has the DNA TGTGCCAGCAGTGAAACGAGGGGCGAAGAGACCCAGTACTTC.

This chain links TRBV30 with TRBJ2-7; D not resolved. The CDR3 has 13 amino acids. Between the trimmed V and J ends, which lost 4 bases and 5 bases, there was a span of 15 bases. Germline assignment: CDR1 GTSNPN and CDR2 SVGIG (reference sequence). As DNA, the CDR3 is TGTGCCTGGACCCTATCGCCAAGCGACGAGCAGTACTTC. Encoded protein: CAWTLSPSDEQYF.

The sample holds many counts of this clonotype. The chain links TRBV20-1 to TRBJ2-7; D is possibly TRBD2 (7 bases). The V end was cut by 5 bases, the J end by 2 bases, with 13 bases between. Germline V gene sequence: CDR1 DFQATT, CDR2 SNEGSKA (reference sequence). The CDR3 is made up of 13 amino acids. CDR3 sequence: CSAGRGDTYEQYF. The CDR3 bases are TGCAGTGCTGGTCGGGGGGACACCTACGAGCAGTACTTC.

This clonotype was recorded at least ten times. The chain uses TRBV2 and TRBJ1-2, with unresolved D. In germline, CDR1 is SNHLY, CDR2 FYNNEI. V was pared by 10 bases and J by 3 bases, with 12 bases between. The CDR3 has 12 residues. The CDR3 region has the DNA TGTGCCACCCAGTGGGGATACTATGGCTACACCTTC. The encoded protein is CATQWGYYGYTF. The entire variable domain, with the rest obtained from reference TRBV2 and TRBJ1-2, is as follows: EPEVTQTPSHQVTQMGQEVILRCVPISNHLYFYWYRQILGQKVEFLVSFYNNEISEKSEIFDDQFSVERPDGSNFTLKIRSTKLEDSAMYFCATQWGYYGYTFGSGTRLTVV.

Regarding this clonotype: A much larger clone differs by one base, so this may be a read error. The chain couples TRBV28 to TRBJ2-5; no reliable D call. V lost 6 bases and J 1 base, leaving 15 bases between the germline ends. This CDR3 spans 15 amino acids. From germline, CDR1 is MDHEN and CDR2 SYDVKM. CDR3 residues: CASSRPGRPQETQYF. The CDR3 DNA reads TGTGCCAGCAGCCGGCCAGGACGGCCCCAAGAGACCCAGTACTTC.

This rearrangement joins TRBV5-1 to TRBJ2-1; D is tentatively TRBD1 or TRBD2 (5 bases each). This CDR3 has 13 residues. Germline CDR1 reads SGHRS; CDR2 reads YFSETQ. V lost 4 bases and J 8 bases, leaving 13 bases between the germline ends. The CDR3 protein is CASSPGALDEQFF. CDR3 bases: TGCGCCAGCAGCCCCGGGGCATTGGATGAGCAGTTCTTC.

The rearrangement links TRBV4-2 to TRBJ2-5; 7 bases agree with TRBD2. The V gene end was trimmed by 0 bases and the J gene end by 1 base; junction bases not matched to a gene: 2. CDR3 length: 15 amino acids. Germline V gene sequence: CDR1 LGHNA, CDR2 YNFKEQ. The CDR3 DNA sequence: TGTGCCAGCAGCCAAGAATGGGGGGGCCAAGAGACCCAGTACTTC. It is translated as CASSQEWGGQETQYF.

The chain carries TRBV3-1 and TRBJ2-5; 8 bases fit TRBD1. The CDR3 totals 18 residues. CDR1 is LGHDT, CDR2 YNNKEL, per germline (reference sequence). With V trimmed by 8 bases and J by 3 bases, 20 bases remained unmatched. The CDR3 coding sequence is TGTGCCAGCTGCCCTAAGCTTCGGCCAGGGGGCATTAAAGAGACCCAGTACTTC. Encoded protein: CASCPKLRPGGIKETQYF.

This clonotype was observed many times. J is TRBJ1-5 and V is TRBV20-1, with D maybe TRBD1 (6 bases). The length of the CDR3 is 15 residues. V dropped 0 bases and J dropped 2 bases, with 11 bases sitting between them. The germline V gene has CDR1 DFQATT and CDR2 SNEGSKA (reference sequence). CDR3 protein: CSARDLSGGNQPQHF. CDR3 nucleotide sequence: TGCAGTGCTAGAGATTTGTCAGGGGGCAATCAGCCCCAGCATTTT.

The table lists this clonotype with a few counts. The rearrangement uses TRBV4-1 and TRBJ1-1; 7 bases align to TRBD1. CDR1 and CDR2 (germline): MGHRA, YSYEKL. The CDR3 sequence is 15 residues long. J gave up 0 bases and V 4 bases, and 5 bases lay outside the gene matches. The CDR3 DNA reads as TGCGCCAGCAGCCGCCGACAGGGAATGAACACTGAAGCTTTCTTT. It codes for CASSRRQGMNTEAFF.

This clonotype appeared many times. The chain employs TRBV7-9 and TRBJ2-1, with D possibly being TRBD2 (5 bases). The CDR3 runs 13 residues. V was clipped by 3 bases and J by 6 bases, with 9 bases between them. Germline lookup yields CDR1 SEHNR and CDR2 FQNEAQ (reference sequence). The CDR3 loop reads CASSLDWINEQFF. DNA for the CDR3: TGTGCCAGCAGCTTGGACTGGATCAATGAGCAGTTCTTC.

This clonotype was seen at least ten times. The gene calls are TRBV29-1 and TRBJ2-7; D perhaps matches TRBD2 (5 bases). CDR3 length: 12 amino acids. Germline lookup yields CDR1 SQVTM and CDR2 ANQGSEA. Trimming pared 6 bases from V and 0 bases from J, leaving 9 bases between. The CDR3 nucleotides are TGCAGCGTCGGCGGGCCCTCCTACGAGCAGTACTTC. This codes for CSVGGPSYEQYF.

This clonotype has only a few counts. CDR3 amino acids: CASRGGASYEQYF. The CDR3 DNA sequence: TGTGCCAGCAGGGGGGGGGCGTCCTACGAGCAGTACTTC. This chain uses TRBV2 with TRBJ2-7; D might be TRBD2 (7 bases). Trimming cost V 6 bases and J 1 base, with 10 bases left between them. The CDR3 extends over 13 amino acids. Germline V gene lookup returns CDR1 SNHLY and CDR2 FYNNEI.

As for this clonotype: This sequence may be a read error, since a much larger clone differs from it by one base. The V and J genes are TRBV28 and TRBJ1-4; D not resolved. Germline loops: CDR1 MDHEN, CDR2 SYDVKM. Between the trimmed V and J ends, which lost 8 bases and 0 bases, there was a span of 16 bases. The CDR3 is made up of 16 amino acids. The CDR3 DNA reads as TGTGCCAGCGGCGTCCTCAAGAGGGCAACTAATGAAAAACTGTTTTTT. It yields the protein CASGVLKRATNEKLFF.